The 11 T cell receptor beta chains below come from one sample, sequenced in a study of blood T cell repertoires in COVID-19. Libraries were prepared by immunoSEQ multiplex PCR; TCRdb keeps only in-frame clonotypes and omits some of them. This table has 120,000 or so clones, about 92% appearing once. The sample consisted of peripheral blood. The receptors were sampled from a man aged 50-60 years with active COVID-19.

J is TRBJ2-3 and V is TRBV30; 9 nucleotides line up with TRBD1. Per the germline V gene, CDR1 is GTSNPN and CDR2 is SVGIG (reference sequence). V shed 2 bases, J shed 4 bases, and the junction held 7 bases outside the gene matches. The length of the CDR3 is 15 residues. The CDR3 DNA reads TGTGCCTGGAGTAGTACAGGGGGCATAGCAGATACGCAGTATTTT. The encoded protein is CAWSSTGGIADTQYF. Full variable domain (missing parts from reference TRBV30 and TRBJ2-3): SQTIHQWPATLVQPVGSPLSLECTVEGTSNPNLYWYRQAAGRGLQLLFYSVGIGQISSEVPQNLSASRPQDRQFILSSKKLLLSDSGFYLCAWSSTGGIADTQYFGPGTRLTVL.

The chain is built from TRBV5-1 and TRBJ1-1, with TRBD1 matching 8 bases. Germline-derived CDR1 and CDR2 are SGHRS and YFSETQ. The CDR3 is 14 residues long. V lost 0 bases, J lost 5 bases, and 3 bases stayed unmatched. CDR3 residues: CASSLGTGGTEAFF. As DNA, the CDR3 is TGCGCCAGCAGCTTGGGTACAGGGGGGACTGAAGCTTTCTTT.

The chain has TRBV27 and TRBJ2-7; D may be TRBD1 (6 bases). The CDR3 has 15 residues. Trimming stripped 8 bases from V and 3 bases from J, with 20 bases between. Germline CDR1 and CDR2: MNHEY and SMNVEV (reference sequence). The CDR3 loop reads CASVQKAGQLYEQYV. In DNA, the CDR3 is TGTGCCAGCGTTCAAAAAGCCGGACAGCTCTACGAGCAGTACGTC.

CDR3 protein: CASTVLGFYGYTF. The CDR3 DNA reads TGTGCCAGTACCGTGCTGGGCTTCTATGGCTACACCTTC. This chain connects TRBV19 to TRBJ1-2; D gene unclear. Trimming shortened V by 7 bases and J by 4 bases, and 13 bases separated the two germline ends. This CDR3 is built from 13 residues. Germline lookup yields CDR1 LNHDA and CDR2 SQIVND (reference sequence). Full variable domain (outside the CDR3, taken from reference TRBV19 and TRBJ1-2): DGGITQSPKYLFRKEGQNVTLSCEQNLNHDAMYWYRQDPGQGLRLIYYSQIVNDFQKGDIAEGYSVSREKKESFPLTVTSAQKNPTAFYLCASTVLGFYGYTFGSGTRLTVV.

The chain employs TRBV29-1 and TRBJ1-1, with 7 nucleotides matching TRBD1. The trim removed 5 bases at V and 8 bases at J, leaving 11 bases unmatched. The germline gives CDR1 SQVTM, CDR2 ANQGSEA. The CDR3 contains 13 residues. Written as DNA, the CDR3 is TGCAGCGTTAGAGCTACAGGGGACGGCGAAGCTTTCTTT. The encoded protein is CSVRATGDGEAFF.

The V gene is TRBV2, the J gene TRBJ2-2; D uncertain. The V end was cut by 1 base, the J end by 6 bases, with 9 bases between. The CDR3 has 14 residues. Germline CDR1 is SNHLY and CDR2 is FYNNEI. The CDR3 DNA is TGTGCCAGCAGTGAAGAGTTGCGGTCCGGGGAGCTGTTTTTT. Amino acids: CASSEELRSGELFF.

The chain employs TRBV11-2 and TRBJ2-1; possibly TRBD2 for D (5 bases). Trimming left V 2 bases short and J 7 bases short, with 12 bases between. Germline CDR1 and CDR2: SGHAT and FQNNGV. This CDR3 is built from 14 residues. The CDR3 here is CASSLQYGINEQFF. The CDR3 coding sequence is TGTGCCAGCAGCTTACAGTACGGGATTAATGAGCAGTTCTTC.

The V and J genes are TRBV4-2 and TRBJ1-3, with D possibly being TRBD1 (5 bases). Trimming stripped 0 bases from V and 8 bases from J, with 17 bases between. There are 16 residues in the CDR3. CDR1 and CDR2 from the germline V gene are LGHNA and YNFKEQ. The CDR3 here is CASSQDGHGGVDTIYF. The DNA of the CDR3 is TGTGCCAGCAGCCAAGATGGGCACGGGGGGGTAGACACCATATATTTT.

The rearrangement uses TRBV7-9 and TRBJ1-4, with TRBD1 matching over 10 bases. From germline, CDR1 is SEHNR and CDR2 FQNEAQ (reference sequence). The CDR3 is 14 amino acids. V trimming: 6 bases; J trimming: 6 bases; junction bases outside the gene matches: 4. CDR3 coding DNA: TGTGCCAGCAGACGAGACAGGGGGCATGAAAAACTGTTTTTT. Translated: CASRRDRGHEKLFF.

V is TRBV5-5 and J is TRBJ2-2, with a possible D match to TRBD1 (6 bases). Trimming removed 1 base from V and 4 bases from J, with 11 bases in between. Per the germline V gene, CDR1 is SGHKS and CDR2 is YYEKEE (reference sequence). The CDR3 length is 15 residues. The CDR3 loop is CASSLLQGATGELFF. The CDR3 bases are TGTGCCAGCAGCTTGTTACAGGGAGCCACCGGGGAGCTGTTTTTT. Full variable domain (outside the CDR3, taken from reference TRBV5-5 and TRBJ2-2): DAGVTQSPTHLIKTRGQQVTLRCSPISGHKSVSWYQQVLGQGPQFIFQYYEKEERGRGNFPDRFSARQFPNYSSELNVNALLLGDSALYLCASSLLQGATGELFFGEGSRLTVL.

This clone was seen a single time. The gene calls are TRBV13 and TRBJ1-1, with TRBD1 matching over 8 bases. The CDR3 runs 14 residues. From germline, CDR1 is PRHDT and CDR2 FYEKMQ (reference sequence). V trimming: 4 bases; J trimming: 4 bases; junction bases outside the gene matches: 5. CDR3 protein: CASSSDRGPTEAFF. CDR3 sequence (DNA): TGTGCCAGCAGCTCTGACAGGGGCCCCACTGAAGCTTTCTTT.